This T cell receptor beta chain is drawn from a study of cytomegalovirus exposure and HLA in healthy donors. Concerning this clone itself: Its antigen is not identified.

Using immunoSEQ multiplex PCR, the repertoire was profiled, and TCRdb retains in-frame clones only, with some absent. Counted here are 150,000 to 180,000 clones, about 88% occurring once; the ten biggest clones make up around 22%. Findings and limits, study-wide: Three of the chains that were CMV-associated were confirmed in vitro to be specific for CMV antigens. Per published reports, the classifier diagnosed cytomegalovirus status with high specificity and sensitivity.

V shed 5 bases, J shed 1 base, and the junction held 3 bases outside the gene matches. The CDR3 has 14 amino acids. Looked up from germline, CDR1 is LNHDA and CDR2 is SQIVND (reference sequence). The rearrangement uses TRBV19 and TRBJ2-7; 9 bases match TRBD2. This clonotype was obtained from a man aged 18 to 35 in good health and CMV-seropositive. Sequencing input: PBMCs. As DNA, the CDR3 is TGTGCCAGTAGTGGGACTAGCCGGTCCTACGAGCAGTACTTC. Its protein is CASSGTSRSYEQYF.